One sample yielded the 12 T cell receptor beta chains listed below, sequenced in a study of radiotherapy plus CTLA-4 blockade in lung cancer. Assay used: immunoSEQ multiplex PCR; TCRdb lists only in-frame clones, some missing. Of fewer than 40,000 clones listed, around three quarters were seen once; the top ten hold 8.5% to 9%. The starting material was peripheral blood, obtained from a patient treated with radiotherapy plus ipilimumab. All receptors come from a human donor with non-small cell lung cancer who had stable disease on radiotherapy plus ipilimumab.

The J gene is TRBJ1-1, the V gene TRBV19; D is uncertain. This CDR3 spans 13 amino acids. The germline V gene encodes CDR1 LNHDA and CDR2 SQIVND (reference sequence). Trimming took off 6 bases at V and 1 base at J, with 9 bases between the two ends. This chain's CDR3 is CASSNLGNTEAFF. The CDR3 region has the DNA TGTGCCAGTAGCAACTTGGGGAACACTGAAGCTTTCTTT.

V gene TRBV9 combines with J gene TRBJ2-3, with a weak D call TRBD1 (7 bases). The CDR3 covers 15 residues. V lost 5 bases to trimming and J lost 4 bases, with 17 bases between them. CDR1 and CDR2 from the germline V gene are SGDLS and YYNGEE. The CDR3 DNA reads TGTGCCAGCAGTGTGACTAGGGGGACAGCAGATACGCAGTATTTT. It yields the protein CASSVTRGTADTQYF. Drawing the rest from reference TRBV9 and TRBJ2-3, the complete variable domain is DSGVTQTPKHLITATGQRVTLRCSPRSGDLSVYWYQQSLDQGLQFLIQYYNGEERAKGNILERFSAQQFPDLHSELNLSSLELGDSALYFCASSVTRGTADTQYFGPGTRLTVL.

The chain is built from TRBV19 and TRBJ2-1; 8 nucleotides agree with TRBD1. J gave up 6 bases and V 5 bases, and 3 bases lay outside the gene matches. The CDR3 runs 13 residues. The V gene's germline CDR1 is LNHDA and CDR2 SQIVND (reference sequence). CDR3: CASSSGQGNEQFF. The CDR3 coding sequence is TGTGCCAGTAGTTCCGGACAGGGCAATGAGCAGTTCTTC.

This rearrangement joins TRBV19 to TRBJ2-5, with 8 bases that match TRBD1. Germline-derived CDR1 and CDR2 are LNHDA and SQIVND (reference sequence). The ends lost 5 bases at V and 8 bases at J; junction bases unmatched: 16. This CDR3 comprises 16 residues. The CDR3 reads CASSEGAGGVVATQYF. Written as DNA, the CDR3 is TGTGCCAGTAGTGAAGGGGCAGGGGGCGTGGTAGCAACCCAGTACTTC. Complete variable domain (other parts from reference TRBV19 and TRBJ2-5): DGGITQSPKYLFRKEGQNVTLSCEQNLNHDAMYWYRQDPGQGLRLIYYSQIVNDFQKGDIAEGYSVSREKKESFPLTVTSAQKNPTAFYLCASSEGAGGVVATQYFGPGTRLLVL.

The chain employs TRBV14 and TRBJ2-3, with TRBD2 as a possible D gene (6 bases). Trimming cost V 1 base and J 5 bases, with 10 bases left between them. Germline CDR1 is SGHDN and CDR2 is FVKESK. This CDR3 comprises 14 residues. CDR3 region: CASSQALGGDTQYF. The CDR3 DNA follows: TGTGCCAGCAGCCAAGCTTTGGGGGGAGATACGCAGTATTTT.

Only one count was recorded for this clone. This chain uses TRBV5-4 with TRBJ2-7; D gene ambiguous. The CDR3 totals 13 residues. Per germline, CDR1 SGHNT and CDR2 YYREEE (reference sequence). The ends were cut back, 3 bases at V and 0 bases at J, with 7 bases in the middle. The CDR3: CASSSYNSYEQYF. Written as DNA, the CDR3 is TGTGCCAGCAGCTCTTACAACTCCTACGAGCAGTACTTC.

The chain carries TRBV28 and TRBJ1-2; weak D call: TRBD1 (6 bases). The V end lost 3 bases, the J end lost 6 bases, and 20 bases lay between the germline ends. Germline loops: CDR1 MDHEN, CDR2 SYDVKM. The CDR3 totals 16 residues. The CDR3 spells CASSFTGLVRVDGYTF. CDR3 DNA sequence: TGTGCCAGCAGTTTCACAGGGTTAGTAAGAGTGGATGGCTACACCTTC.

The chain has TRBV5-1 and TRBJ2-1, with 8 bases that match TRBD1. Losses at the gene ends were 0 bases for V and 2 bases for J; bases not matched to a gene: 4. The CDR3 is 16 residues long. CDR1 SGHRS and CDR2 YFSETQ come from the germline V gene. The CDR3 coding sequence is TGCGCCAGCAGCTTGGACGGGACAGGACCCTACAATGAGCAGTTCTTC. Protein: CASSLDGTGPYNEQFF.

The V gene is TRBV5-1, the J gene TRBJ1-2; D not certain. The germline CDR1 and CDR2 sequences are SGHRS and YFSETQ. The CDR3 has 15 residues. V gave up 0 bases and J gave up 2 bases, with 11 bases separating them. This CDR3 reads CASSLEGDRNYGYTF. The CDR3 DNA sequence: TGCGCCAGCAGCTTGGAGGGAGACCGCAACTATGGCTACACCTTC.

The J gene is TRBJ2-3, the V gene TRBV27; 16 nucleotides line up with TRBD2. V shed 4 bases, J shed 3 bases, and the junction held 7 bases outside the gene matches. Germline V gives CDR1 MNHEY, CDR2 SMNVEV (reference sequence). The CDR3 length is 18 residues. CDR3 amino acids: CASSSSGLAGGPTDTQYF. CDR3 nucleotide sequence: TGTGCCAGCAGTTCATCGGGACTAGCGGGGGGGCCGACAGATACGCAGTATTTT.

The gene calls are TRBV6-5 and TRBJ1-1; D not resolved. Trimming stripped 5 bases from V and 4 bases from J, with 11 bases between. Germline CDR1 and CDR2: MNHEY and SVGAGI. This CDR3 has 13 residues. CDR3 DNA sequence: TGTGCCAGCAGTGAAAGGGCAGTCACTGAAGCTTTCTTT. Protein sequence: CASSERAVTEAFF.

This clone was found a few times. This chain connects TRBV6-4 to TRBJ2-1; 8 bases fit TRBD2. The ends lost 2 bases at V and 8 bases at J; junction bases unmatched: 5. Per the germline V gene, CDR1 is MRHNA and CDR2 is SNTAGT. This CDR3 has 14 residues. In DNA form, the CDR3 reads TGTGCCAGCAGTGACGGACTAGCAGTGGATGAGCAGTTCTTC. Translation: CASSDGLAVDEQFF.